The entry that follows covers one T cell receptor beta chain sequence. CDR1 and CDR2 from the germline V gene are MDHEN and SYDVKM. V lost 6 bases to trimming and J lost 11 bases, with 17 bases between them. The length of the CDR3 is 14 residues. This entry is derived from a study of OX40 agonist ivuxolimab in advanced cancers. TCRdb's table, derived via immunoSEQ multiplex PCR, lists solely in-frame clones and lacks some. The sample lists about 79,000 clones, around 94% occurring once. This sequence was found in an adult with an advanced solid tumor such as melanoma, head and neck, liver or kidney cancer. V and J are TRBV28 and TRBJ1-6; D is perhaps TRBD1 (6 bases). Sequenced here: CD4+ or CD8+ T cells sorted from blood, sampled in a trial of the OX40 agonist ivuxolimab. This CDR3 is CASSLGQSLAPLHF. Here the CDR3 DNA reads TGTGCCAGCAGCCTGGGACAATCGTTGGCACCCCTCCACTTT.